The 6 T cell receptor beta chains presented below share a single source sample, sequenced in a study of blood T cell repertoires in COVID-19 (dated by TCRdb to 2020 to 2022). Library construction relied on the immunoSEQ multiplex PCR assay. This is the immuneACCESS table as TCRdb keeps it, with only in-frame sequences that have V and J called. A part of the clones is gone; compared with another copy, unresolved V genes explain less than half, and the rest is unexplained. Counted in this sample were nearly 65,000 clones; roughly 80% of them appeared once. The ten most abundant clones make up 9% to 15% of the sample. Sequencing was performed on peripheral blood. The source of these receptors is a human donor in a cohort sampled during active COVID-19.

The chain has TRBV28 and TRBJ2-2; 7 nucleotides agree with TRBD1. The CDR3 is 15 residues long. Germline-derived CDR1 and CDR2 are MDHEN and SYDVKM. The junction had 16 bases not matched to a gene; V was cut back by 7 bases and J by 11 bases. This chain's CDR3 is CASIMRGGSDLELFF. The DNA for the CDR3 is TGTGCCAGCATCATGAGAGGGGGCAGTGATTTAGAGCTGTTTTTT.

The J gene is TRBJ2-7, the V gene TRBV4-3; a possible D gene is TRBD1 (8 bases). V lost 0 bases and J lost 6, with 15 bases in between. CDR3 length: 15 amino acids. Germline CDR1 is LGHNA and CDR2 is YSLEER. CDR3 DNA sequence: TGCGCCAGCAGCCAAGATAGGCACAGGGGGGGCGAGCAGTACTTC. This encodes CASSQDRHRGGEQYF.

In DNA form, the CDR3 reads TGTGCCAGCAGTTACCTAGCGGGGAACTACGAGCAGTACTTC. Translating it yields CASSYLAGNYEQYF. The rearrangement links TRBV6-5 to TRBJ2-7, with 9 bases aligning to TRBD2. CDR1 is MNHEY and CDR2 is SVGAGI in the germline V gene. The CDR3 spans 14 residues. J gave up 3 bases and V 2 bases, and 2 bases lay outside the gene matches.

The gene calls are TRBV11-2 and TRBJ2-2; no firm D call. Trimming took off 2 bases at V and 7 bases at J, with 20 bases between the two ends. Germline values: CDR1 SGHAT, CDR2 FQNNGV. The CDR3 is 17 residues long. DNA for the CDR3: TGTGCCAGCAGCTTAAGCCGGTCGAGCGTGGTCGGCGGGGAGCTGTTTTTT. This codes for CASSLSRSSVVGGELFF.

In this sample, this clone turned up once. V gene TRBV2 combines with J gene TRBJ1-1; 10 nucleotides agree with TRBD1. Germline loops: CDR1 SNHLY, CDR2 FYNNEI. The J segment lost 5 bases and the V segment lost 4 bases, leaving 4 bases of the junction unmatched. This CDR3 region has 14 residues. CDR3 nucleotide sequence: TGTGCCAGCAGTGGGACAGGGGGAATGACTGAAGCTTTCTTT. It is translated as CASSGTGGMTEAFF.

The chain recombines TRBV7-8 with TRBJ1-1; tentative D call: TRBD1 (5 bases). The CDR3 is made up of 18 amino acids. Trimming left V 1 base short and J 0 bases short, with 18 bases between. Germline V gene data show CDR1 as SGHVS and CDR2 as FQNEAQ. The CDR3 DNA follows: TGTGCCAGCAGCTTAGGCGGGGTCATTTGGGGGGTGAACACTGAAGCTTTCTTT. This codes for CASSLGGVIWGVNTEAFF.